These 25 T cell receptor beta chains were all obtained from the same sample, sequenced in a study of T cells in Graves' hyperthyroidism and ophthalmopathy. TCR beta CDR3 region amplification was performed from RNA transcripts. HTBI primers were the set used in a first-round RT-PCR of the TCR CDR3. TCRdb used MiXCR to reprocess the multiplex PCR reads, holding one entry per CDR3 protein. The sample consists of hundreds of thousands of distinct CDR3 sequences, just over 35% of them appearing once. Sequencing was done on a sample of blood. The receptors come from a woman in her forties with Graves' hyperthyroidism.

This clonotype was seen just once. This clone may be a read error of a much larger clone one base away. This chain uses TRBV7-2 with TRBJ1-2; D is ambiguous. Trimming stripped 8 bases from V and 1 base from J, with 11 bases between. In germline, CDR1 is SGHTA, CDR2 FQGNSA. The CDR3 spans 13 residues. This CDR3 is CASADGVNYGYTF. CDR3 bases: TGTGCCAGCGCTGACGGGGTTAACTATGGCTACACCTTC.

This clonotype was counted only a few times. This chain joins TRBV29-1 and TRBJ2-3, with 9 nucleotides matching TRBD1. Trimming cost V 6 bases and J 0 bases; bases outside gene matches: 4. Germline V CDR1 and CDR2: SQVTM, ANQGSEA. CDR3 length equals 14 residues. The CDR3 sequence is CSVGGQGSTDTQYF. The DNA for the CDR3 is TGCAGCGTGGGTGGACAGGGGAGCACAGATACGCAGTATTTT.

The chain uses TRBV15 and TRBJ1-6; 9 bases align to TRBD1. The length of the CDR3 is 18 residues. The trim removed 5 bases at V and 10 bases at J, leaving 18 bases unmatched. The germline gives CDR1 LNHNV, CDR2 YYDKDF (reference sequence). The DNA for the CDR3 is TGTGCCACCAGCGAGGCACAGGGGGCAAGTGGCTACCACTCACCCCTCCACTTT. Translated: CATSEAQGASGYHSPLHF. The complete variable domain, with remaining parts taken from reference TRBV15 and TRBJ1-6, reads DAMVIQNPRYQVTQFGKPVTLSCSQTLNHNVMYWYQQKSSQAPKLLFHYYDKDFNNEADTPDNFQSRRPNTSFCFLDIRSPGLGDTAMYLCATSEAQGASGYHSPLHFGNGTRLTVT.

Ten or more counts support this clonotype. Here the CDR3 reads CASSQVPGQGYTF. The CDR3 region has the DNA TGCGCCAGCAGCCAAGTTCCGGGACAGGGCTACACCTTC. The chain links TRBV4-1 to TRBJ1-2; 7 nucleotides match TRBD1. The ends lost 1 base at V and 8 bases at J; junction bases unmatched: 4. CDR1 is MGHRA, CDR2 YSYEKL, per germline. The CDR3 contains 13 residues.

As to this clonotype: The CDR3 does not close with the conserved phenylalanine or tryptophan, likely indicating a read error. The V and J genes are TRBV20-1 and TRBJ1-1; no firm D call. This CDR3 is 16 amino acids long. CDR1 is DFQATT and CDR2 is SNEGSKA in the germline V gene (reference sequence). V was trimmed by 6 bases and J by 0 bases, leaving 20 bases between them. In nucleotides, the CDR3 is TGCAGTGCCGTAGACCCTCTACAGCCGATGAACACTGAAGCTTTCCTT. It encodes CSAVDPLQPMNTEAFL.

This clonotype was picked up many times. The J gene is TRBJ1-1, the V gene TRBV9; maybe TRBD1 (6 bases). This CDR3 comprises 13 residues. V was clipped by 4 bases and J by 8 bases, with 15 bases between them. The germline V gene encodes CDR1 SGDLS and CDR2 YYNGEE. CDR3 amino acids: CASSRLQGGEAFF. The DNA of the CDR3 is TGTGCCAGCAGCCGCCTACAGGGCGGGGAAGCTTTCTTT. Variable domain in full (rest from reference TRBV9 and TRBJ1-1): DSGVTQTPKHLITATGQRVTLRCSPRSGDLSVYWYQQSLDQGLQFLIQYYNGEERAKGNILERFSAQQFPDLHSELNLSSLELGDSALYFCASSRLQGGEAFFGQGTRLTVV.

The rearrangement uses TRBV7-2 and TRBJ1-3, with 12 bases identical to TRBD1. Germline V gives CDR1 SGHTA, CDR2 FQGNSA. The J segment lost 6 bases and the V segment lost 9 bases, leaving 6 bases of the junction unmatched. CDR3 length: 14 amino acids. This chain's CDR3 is CASSGQGALNTIYF. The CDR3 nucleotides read TGTGCCAGTTCGGGACAGGGGGCCCTAAACACCATATATTTT.

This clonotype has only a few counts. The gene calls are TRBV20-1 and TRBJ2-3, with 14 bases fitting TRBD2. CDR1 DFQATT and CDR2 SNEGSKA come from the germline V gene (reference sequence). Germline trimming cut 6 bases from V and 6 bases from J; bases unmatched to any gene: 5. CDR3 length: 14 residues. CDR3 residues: CSATGTSGSDTQYF. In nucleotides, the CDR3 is TGCAGTGCAACCGGGACTAGCGGGAGTGATACGCAGTATTTT.

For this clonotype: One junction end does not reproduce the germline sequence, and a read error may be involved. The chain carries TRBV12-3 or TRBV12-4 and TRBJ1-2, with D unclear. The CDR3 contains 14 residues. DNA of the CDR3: TGTGCCAGCAGTTTACGAGCCGGATACTATGGCTACATCTTC. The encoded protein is CASSLRAGYYGYIF.

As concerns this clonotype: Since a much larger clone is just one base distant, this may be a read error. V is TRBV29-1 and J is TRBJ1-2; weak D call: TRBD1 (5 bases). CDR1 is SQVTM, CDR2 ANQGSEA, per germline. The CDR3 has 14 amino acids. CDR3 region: CSALERVPGDGYAF. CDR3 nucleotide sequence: TGCAGCGCCCTCGAACGGGTTCCCGGGGACGGCTACGCCTTC. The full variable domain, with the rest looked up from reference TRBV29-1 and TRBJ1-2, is SAVISQKPSRDICQRGTSLTIQCQVDSQVTMMFWYRQQPGQSLTLIATANQGSEATYESGFVIDKFPISRPNLTFSTLTVSNMSPEDSSIYLCSALERVPGDGYAFGSGTRLTVV.

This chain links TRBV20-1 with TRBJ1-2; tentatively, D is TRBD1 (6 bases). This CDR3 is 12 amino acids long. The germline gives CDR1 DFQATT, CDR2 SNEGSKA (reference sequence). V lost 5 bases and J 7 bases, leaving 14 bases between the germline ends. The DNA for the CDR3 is TGCAGTGCTTCCAGGGGAACGGGTGGCTACACCTTC. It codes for CSASRGTGGYTF.

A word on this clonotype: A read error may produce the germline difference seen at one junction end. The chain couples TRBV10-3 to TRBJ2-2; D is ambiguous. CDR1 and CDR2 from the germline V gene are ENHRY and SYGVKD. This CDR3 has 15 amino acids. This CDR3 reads CASSYRKELPGELFF. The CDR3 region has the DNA TGTGCCAGCAGTTACCGCAAGGAGCTTCCCGGGGAGCTGTTTTTT.

The CDR3 coding sequence is TGCAGTGCAACTGTGGGACTAGCGGGGAAAGAGACCCAGTACTTC. This sequence encodes CSATVGLAGKETQYF. The genes are TRBV20-1 and TRBJ2-5, with 13 bases fitting TRBD2. The germline V gene encodes CDR1 DFQATT and CDR2 SNEGSKA (reference sequence). The CDR3 consists of 15 residues. V shed 6 bases and J 3 bases; nucleotides not matched to a gene: 7.

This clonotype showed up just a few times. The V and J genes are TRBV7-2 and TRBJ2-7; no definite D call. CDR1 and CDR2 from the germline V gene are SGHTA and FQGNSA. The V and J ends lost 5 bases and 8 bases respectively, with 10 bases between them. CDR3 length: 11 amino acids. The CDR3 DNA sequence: TGTGCCAGCAGCCCGGGCCCCCAGCAGTACTTC. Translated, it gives CASSPGPQQYF.

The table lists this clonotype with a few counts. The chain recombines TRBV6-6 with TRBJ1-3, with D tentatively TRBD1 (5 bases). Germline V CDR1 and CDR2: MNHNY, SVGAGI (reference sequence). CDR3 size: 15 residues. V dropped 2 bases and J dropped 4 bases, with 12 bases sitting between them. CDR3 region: CASSYRGTGGNTIYF. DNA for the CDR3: TGTGCCAGCAGTTACCGCGGCACAGGCGGAAACACCATATATTTT.

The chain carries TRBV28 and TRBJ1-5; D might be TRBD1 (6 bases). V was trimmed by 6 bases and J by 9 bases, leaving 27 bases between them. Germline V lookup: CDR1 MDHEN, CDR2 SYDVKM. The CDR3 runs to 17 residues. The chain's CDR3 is CASSFKVGQGMGRPQHF. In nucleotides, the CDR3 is TGTGCCAGCAGCTTTAAGGTTGGGCAGGGGATGGGTCGGCCCCAGCATTTT.

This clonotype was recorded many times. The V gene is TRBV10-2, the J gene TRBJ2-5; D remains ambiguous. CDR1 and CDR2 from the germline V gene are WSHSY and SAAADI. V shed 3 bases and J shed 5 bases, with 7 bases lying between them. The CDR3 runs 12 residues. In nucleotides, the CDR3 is TGCGCCAGCAGTGAACCCATCGAGACCCAGTACTTC. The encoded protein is CASSEPIETQYF.

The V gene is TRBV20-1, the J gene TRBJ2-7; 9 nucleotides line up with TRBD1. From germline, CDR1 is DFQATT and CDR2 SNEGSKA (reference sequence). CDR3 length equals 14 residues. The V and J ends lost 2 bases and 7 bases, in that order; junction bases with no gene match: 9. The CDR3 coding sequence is TGCAGTGCTAGACGTCGGGACAGGGTAGAGGAGCAGTACTTC. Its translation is CSARRRDRVEEQYF.

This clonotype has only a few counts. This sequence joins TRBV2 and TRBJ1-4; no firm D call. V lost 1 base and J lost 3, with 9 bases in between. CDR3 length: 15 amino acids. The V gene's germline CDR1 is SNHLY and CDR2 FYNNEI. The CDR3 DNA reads TGTGCCAGCAGTGAAGGGGTTGGGGCTAATGAAAAACTGTTTTTT. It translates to CASSEGVGANEKLFF.

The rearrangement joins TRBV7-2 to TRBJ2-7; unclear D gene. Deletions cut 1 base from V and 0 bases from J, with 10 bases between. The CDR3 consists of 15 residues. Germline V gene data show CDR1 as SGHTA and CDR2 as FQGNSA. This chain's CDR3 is CASSLGTPSSYEQYF. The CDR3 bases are TGTGCCAGCAGCTTAGGAACGCCCAGCTCCTACGAGCAGTACTTC. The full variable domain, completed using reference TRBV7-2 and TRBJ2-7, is GAGVSQSPSNKVTEKGKDVELRCDPISGHTALYWYRQSLGQGLEFLIYFQGNSAPDKSGLPSDRFSAERTGGSVSTLTIQRTQQEDSAVYLCASSLGTPSSYEQYFGPGTRLTVT.

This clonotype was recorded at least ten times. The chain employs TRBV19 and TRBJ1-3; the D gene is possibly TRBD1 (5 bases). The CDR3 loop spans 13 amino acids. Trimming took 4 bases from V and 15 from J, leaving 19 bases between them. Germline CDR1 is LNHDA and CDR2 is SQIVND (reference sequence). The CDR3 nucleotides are TGTGCCAGTAGTAAGGAAGCCGGGACCGCTGAATATTTT. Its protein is CASSKEAGTAEYF.

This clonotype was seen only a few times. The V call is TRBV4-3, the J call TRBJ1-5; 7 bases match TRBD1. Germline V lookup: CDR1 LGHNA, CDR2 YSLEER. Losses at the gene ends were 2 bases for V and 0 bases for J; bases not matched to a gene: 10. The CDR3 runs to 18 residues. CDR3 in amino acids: CASSQRVTGDVSNQPQHF. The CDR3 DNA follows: TGCGCCAGCAGCCAAAGAGTAACAGGGGATGTTAGCAATCAGCCCCAGCATTTT.

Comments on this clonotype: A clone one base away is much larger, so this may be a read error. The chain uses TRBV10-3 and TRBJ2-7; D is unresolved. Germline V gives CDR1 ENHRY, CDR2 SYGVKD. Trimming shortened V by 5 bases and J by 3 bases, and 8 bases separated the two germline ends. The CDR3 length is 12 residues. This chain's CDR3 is CAISPDIYEQYF. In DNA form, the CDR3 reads TGTGCCATCAGTCCCGACATCTACGAGCAGTACTTC.

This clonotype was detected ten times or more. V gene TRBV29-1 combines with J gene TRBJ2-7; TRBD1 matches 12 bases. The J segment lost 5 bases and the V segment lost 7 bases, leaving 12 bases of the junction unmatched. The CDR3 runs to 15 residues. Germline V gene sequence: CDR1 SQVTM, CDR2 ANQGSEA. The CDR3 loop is CSAEGDRGLRHEQYF. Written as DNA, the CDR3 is TGCAGCGCCGAGGGGGACAGGGGGCTTCGCCACGAGCAGTACTTC.

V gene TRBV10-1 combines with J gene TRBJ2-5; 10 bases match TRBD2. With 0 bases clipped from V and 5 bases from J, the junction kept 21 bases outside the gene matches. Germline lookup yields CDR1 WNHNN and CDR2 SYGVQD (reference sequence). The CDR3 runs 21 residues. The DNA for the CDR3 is TGCGCCAGCAGTGAGTCCCCGATGGTGCTAGCGGGGGCCTTGGGACTCGAGACCCAGTACTTC. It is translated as CASSESPMVLAGALGLETQYF.